This T cell receptor (beta chain) derives from a study of blood T cell repertoires in COVID-19. Looking at the study overall: The analysed material was cDNA or gDNA that came from T cells, B-cell-depleted T cells, or PBMCs.

In the authors' workflow: Amplification with reference gene primers provided the estimates of nucleated cell counts. Here immunoSEQ multiplex PCR was the method, and the copy in TCRdb shows in-frame clones only, minus some. V and J calls and clone size are those listed in that table; D and trimming were worked out from the DNA. The table shows 150,000 or so clones, with approximately 93% occurring only once. V dropped 2 bases and J dropped 2; count of bases not matched to a gene: 4. The CDR3 extends over 15 amino acids. Germline-derived CDR1 and CDR2 are SGHRS and YFSETQ. Seattle patients were enrolled while actively infected and followed longitudinally.

The sample consisted of peripheral blood. The chain couples TRBV5-1 to TRBJ2-3; 8 nucleotides agree with TRBD2. The sequence derives from a woman aged 55-69 years with COVID-19, enrolled during active disease. CDR3: CASSFGGGLTDTQYF. CDR3 DNA: TGCGCCAGCAGCTTTGGCGGGGGGCTCACAGATACGCAGTATTTT. Using reference TRBV5-1 and TRBJ2-3 for the parts outside the CDR3, the full variable domain is KAGVTQTPRYLIKTRGQQVTLSCSPISGHRSVSWYQQTPGQGLQFLFEYFSETQRNKGNFPGRFSGRQFSNSRSEMNVSTLELGDSALYLCASSFGGGLTDTQYFGPGTRLTVL.